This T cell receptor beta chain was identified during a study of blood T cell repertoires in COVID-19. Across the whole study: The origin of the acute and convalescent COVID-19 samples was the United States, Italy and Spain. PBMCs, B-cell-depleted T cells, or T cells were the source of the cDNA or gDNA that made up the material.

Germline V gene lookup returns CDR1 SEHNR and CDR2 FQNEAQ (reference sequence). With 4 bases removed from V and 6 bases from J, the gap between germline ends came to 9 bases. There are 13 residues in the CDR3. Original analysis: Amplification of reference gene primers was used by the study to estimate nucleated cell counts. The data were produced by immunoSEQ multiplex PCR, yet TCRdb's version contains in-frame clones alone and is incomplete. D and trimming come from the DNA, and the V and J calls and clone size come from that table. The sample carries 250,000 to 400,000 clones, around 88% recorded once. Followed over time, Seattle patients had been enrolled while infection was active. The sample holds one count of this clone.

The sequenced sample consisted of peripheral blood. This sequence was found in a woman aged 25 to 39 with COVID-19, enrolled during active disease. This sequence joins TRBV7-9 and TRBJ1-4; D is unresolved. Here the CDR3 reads CASSYEEDEKLFF. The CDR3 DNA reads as TGTGCCAGCAGCTACGAGGAGGATGAAAAACTGTTTTTT.